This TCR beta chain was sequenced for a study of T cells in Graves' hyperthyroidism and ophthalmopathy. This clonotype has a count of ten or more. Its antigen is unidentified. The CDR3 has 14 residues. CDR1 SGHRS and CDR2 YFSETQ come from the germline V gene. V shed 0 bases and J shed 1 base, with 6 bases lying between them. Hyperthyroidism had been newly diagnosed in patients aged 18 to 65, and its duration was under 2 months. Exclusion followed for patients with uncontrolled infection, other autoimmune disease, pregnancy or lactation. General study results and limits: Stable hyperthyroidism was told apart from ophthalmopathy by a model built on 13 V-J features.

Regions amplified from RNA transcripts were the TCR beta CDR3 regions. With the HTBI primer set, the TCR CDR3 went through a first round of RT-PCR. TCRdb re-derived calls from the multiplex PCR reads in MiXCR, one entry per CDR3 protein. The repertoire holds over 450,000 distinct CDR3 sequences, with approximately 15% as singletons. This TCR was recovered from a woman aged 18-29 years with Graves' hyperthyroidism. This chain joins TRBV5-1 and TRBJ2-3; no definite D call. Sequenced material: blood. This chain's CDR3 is CASSLDGRTDTQYF. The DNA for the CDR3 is TGCGCCAGCAGCTTGGACGGACGCACAGATACGCAGTATTTT.